The sequence of this T cell receptor (beta chain) was determined in a study of blood T cells in healthy people across ages. This clonotype was seen a handful of times. Germline assignment: CDR1 ENHRY and CDR2 SYGVKD. This CDR3 has 15 amino acids. Between the trimmed V and J ends, which lost 7 bases and 0 bases, there was a span of 13 bases. Combining a sample-barcoded 5' primer with a J-beta primer mix, a second PCR ran for 7 to 11 cycles. Each CDR3 protein gets one entry after TCRdb re-called the 5' RACE reads with MiXCR. Of around 1.5 million distinct CDR3 sequences in the sample, about 40% are singletons; the top ten hold 7.9%.

This rearrangement joins TRBV10-3 to TRBJ2-1; D ambiguous. The sample was blood. This receptor was taken from a woman under 30 in good health. In DNA, the CDR3 is TGTGCCATCAACATCGACCAGAGCTCCTACAATGAGCAGTTCTTC. Translation gives CAINIDQSSYNEQFF.